One T cell receptor (beta chain) is described in this entry. This specimen comes from a study of control samples from healthy donors and cancer patients. Using immunoSEQ multiplex PCR, the repertoire was profiled, and TCRdb retains in-frame clones only, with some absent. The sample consists of 150,000 to 200,000 clones, 91% of them appearing once. V was shortened by 0 bases and J by 3 bases, with 5 bases between the two germline ends. The germline gives CDR1 SGHDN, CDR2 FVKESK. This CDR3 spans 13 amino acids. The origin of this receptor is a woman in her 30s in good health. The sample taken for sequencing was blood. J is TRBJ1-2 and V is TRBV14; D not certain. CDR3 protein: CASSQEQYYGYTF. DNA of the CDR3: TGTGCCAGCAGCCAAGAACAGTACTATGGCTACACCTTC.